These 32 T cell receptor beta chains were sequenced from one sample in a study of OX40 agonist ivuxolimab in advanced cancers. Method: immunoSEQ multiplex PCR; TCRdb's copy keeps in-frame clones and lacks some. The sample has roughly 67,000 clones; nearly 90% are singletons. The material sequenced was CD4+ or CD8+ T cells sorted from blood, taken in a trial of the OX40 agonist ivuxolimab. Receptor source: an adult with an advanced solid tumor such as melanoma, head and neck, liver or kidney cancer.

This clone was observed once. This sequence joins TRBV7-9 and TRBJ1-6; D might be TRBD1 (6 bases). From germline, CDR1 is SEHNR and CDR2 FQNEAQ (reference sequence). The CDR3 runs to 13 residues. V lost 7 bases to trimming and J lost 7 bases, with 11 bases between them. CDR3 residues: CASKAGENSPLHF. CDR3 nucleotides: TGTGCCAGCAAGGCAGGGGAGAATTCACCCCTCCACTTT.

The CDR3: CASSADSSSNQPQHF. CDR3 nucleotides: TGTGCCAGCAGCGCGGACAGTAGTAGCAATCAGCCCCAGCATTTT. This rearrangement joins TRBV7-6 to TRBJ1-5; TRBD1 is a possible D gene (6 bases). In germline, CDR1 is SGHVS, CDR2 FNYEAQ. With 5 bases removed from V and 0 bases from J, the gap between germline ends came to 11 bases. CDR3 length: 15 residues.

For the CDR3, the DNA is TGCGCCAGCAGCCAAGAGAGTCAGACGGGCTACACCTTC. Its translation is CASSQESQTGYTF. This chain links TRBV4-3 with TRBJ1-2, with D uncertain. The V end was cut by 0 bases, the J end by 8 bases, with 10 bases between. The V gene's germline CDR1 is LGHNA and CDR2 YSLEER. The CDR3 spans 13 residues.

The rearrangement joins TRBV18 to TRBJ1-1; 9 bases fit TRBD1. Trimming removed 3 bases from V and 7 bases from J; junction bases left unmatched: 6. Germline CDR1 is KGHSH and CDR2 is LQKENI. This CDR3 comprises 14 residues. DNA for the CDR3: TGTGCCAGCTCACCTCGACAGGGGGAGGTTGAAGCTTTCTTT. Its translation is CASSPRQGEVEAFF.

The chain uses TRBV5-4 and TRBJ2-3; D unclear. Per the germline V gene, CDR1 is SGHNT and CDR2 is YYREEE (reference sequence). V was pared by 4 bases and J by 0 bases, with 12 bases between. The CDR3 has 15 amino acids. The CDR3 DNA reads TGTGCCAGCAGCCAGGACCGCGGAAGCACAGATACGCAGTATTTT. Translation: CASSQDRGSTDTQYF.

The chain combines TRBV6-5 with TRBJ2-2, with a weak D call TRBD2 (5 bases). The germline CDR1 and CDR2 sequences are MNHEY and SVGAGI. The CDR3 extends over 13 amino acids. The V and J ends lost 7 bases and 2 bases respectively, with 8 bases between them. Here the CDR3 reads CASIEGNTGELFF. Here the CDR3 DNA reads TGTGCCAGCATCGAGGGAAACACCGGGGAGCTGTTTTTT.

As to this clone: At one of its ends the junction is not consistent with the germline gene, which may arise from a read error. Other nucleotide sequences in the sample specify the same CDR3. The chain links TRBV5-4 to TRBJ2-5, with 9 bases identical to TRBD2. CDR1 SGHNT and CDR2 YYREEE come from the germline V gene (reference sequence). The CDR3 is made up of 16 amino acids. CDR3 region: CASSSVMTSGQETQYF. CDR3 DNA sequence: TGTGCCAGCAGTTCGGTGATGACTAGCGGACAAGAGACTCAGTACTTC.

V gene TRBV28 combines with J gene TRBJ2-3, with D possibly being TRBD1 or TRBD2 (6 bases each). Trimming removed 6 bases at V and 8 bases at J, with 15 bases between. Germline values: CDR1 MDHEN, CDR2 SYDVKM. The CDR3 length is 13 residues. The CDR3 nucleotides are TGTGCCAGCAGGAAGGGGGGTTCAGGTACGCAGTATTTT. Its protein is CASRKGGSGTQYF. The full variable domain, its missing parts supplied by reference TRBV28 and TRBJ2-3, is DVKVTQSSRYLVKRTGEKVFLECVQDMDHENMFWYRQDPGLGLRLIYFSYDVKMKEKGDIPEGYSVSREKKERFSLILESASTNQTSMYLCASRKGGSGTQYFGPGTRLTVL.

This sequence joins TRBV7-9 and TRBJ2-1; TRBD1 matches at 9 bases. This CDR3 is built from 15 residues. Germline loops: CDR1 SEHNR, CDR2 FQNEAQ (reference sequence). Unmatched junction bases numbered 13, after V lost 6 bases and J lost 10 bases. The CDR3 loop reads CASSRPGQGNQEQFF. The CDR3 nucleotides read TGTGCCAGCAGTAGACCGGGACAGGGAAATCAGGAGCAGTTCTTC.

V usage is TRBV27 and J usage is TRBJ2-2; D might be TRBD1 (5 bases). Trimming stripped 3 bases from V and 4 bases from J, with 12 bases between. Germline V gene sequence: CDR1 MNHEY, CDR2 SMNVEV (reference sequence). The CDR3 consists of 15 residues. The CDR3 DNA sequence: TGTGCCAGCAGTTTGAGTCAAGGGGTCACCGGGGAGCTGTTTTTT. This codes for CASSLSQGVTGELFF.

This clone was seen only once. The chain carries TRBV28 and TRBJ2-3, with D unresolved. CDR3 length equals 15 residues. Germline V gene sequence: CDR1 MDHEN, CDR2 SYDVKM. V lost 6 bases, J lost 2 bases, and 15 bases lay in between. Here the CDR3 DNA reads TGTGCCAGCAGCCCCCCGTCCGACCTCACAGATACGCAGTATTTT. Its translation: CASSPPSDLTDTQYF.

Only a few counts were recorded for this clone. The chain is built from TRBV14 and TRBJ1-6; TRBD1 aligns across 7 bases. Per the germline V gene, CDR1 is SGHDN and CDR2 is FVKESK. The CDR3 has 14 amino acids. After removal of 5 bases from V and 4 bases from J, the junction contained 2 bases not matched to a gene. The CDR3 here is CASSSGQYNSPLHF. The DNA for the CDR3 is TGTGCCAGCAGCTCGGGACAGTATAATTCACCCCTCCACTTT.

The chain couples TRBV5-1 to TRBJ2-7, with 9 bases aligning to TRBD1. The CDR3 runs 14 residues. CDR1 and CDR2 (germline): SGHRS, YFSETQ. Trimming at V came to 4 bases and at J to 6 bases, leaving 8 bases not matched to a gene. CDR3 DNA: TGCGCCAGCAGCCCCGGGACAGGGCCCCTCGAGCAGTACTTC. Encoded protein: CASSPGTGPLEQYF.

This clone has more than one count but fewer than ten. The chain carries TRBV4-2 and TRBJ1-2; TRBD1 agrees at 7 bases. Losses at the gene ends were 1 base for V and 4 bases for J; bases not matched to a gene: 9. The CDR3 loop spans 16 amino acids. Germline V CDR1 and CDR2: LGHNA, YNFKEQ. This chain's CDR3 is CASSQGEGAQSYGYTF. For the CDR3, the DNA is TGTGCCAGCAGCCAAGGGGAGGGGGCGCAGAGCTATGGCTACACCTTC.

V and J are TRBV5-5 and TRBJ2-7, with D hard to call. CDR1 is SGHKS and CDR2 is YYEKEE in the germline V gene (reference sequence). V lost 0 bases, J lost 6 bases, and 7 bases lay in between. The CDR3 runs 12 residues. CDR3 sequence (DNA): TGTGCCAGCAGCTTGGTCCAGAGCGAGCAGTACTTC. Protein sequence: CASSLVQSEQYF.

The CDR3 spells CAISGTGTGNTGELFF. Written as DNA, the CDR3 is TGTGCCATCAGTGGTACCGGGACAGGTAACACCGGGGAGCTGTTTTTT. V usage is TRBV10-3 and J usage is TRBJ2-2, with TRBD1 matching 8 bases. The V gene's germline CDR1 is ENHRY and CDR2 SYGVKD. The CDR3 is 16 amino acids. V dropped 4 bases and J dropped 2; count of bases not matched to a gene: 6.

The chain recombines TRBV2 with TRBJ1-4; a possible D gene is TRBD1 (6 bases). Germline CDR1 and CDR2: SNHLY and FYNNEI. CDR3 length equals 15 residues. Between the trimmed V and J ends, which lost 4 bases and 3 bases, there was a span of 12 bases. CDR3 in amino acids: CASSAFRGANEKLFF. CDR3 coding DNA: TGTGCCAGCAGTGCGTTCAGGGGAGCTAATGAAAAACTGTTTTTT.

V gene TRBV5-6 combines with J gene TRBJ2-1; 14 bases match TRBD2. The CDR3 sequence is 15 residues long. CDR1 and CDR2 from the germline V gene are SGHDT and YYEEEE. V dropped 4 bases and J dropped 9; count of bases not matched to a gene: 6. In DNA, the CDR3 is TGTGCCAGCAGCGGGGCGGGGACTAGCGGGAGTGAGCAGTTCTTC. This codes for CASSGAGTSGSEQFF.

This chain connects TRBV28 to TRBJ1-1; D call uncertain. V was clipped by 7 bases and J by 6 bases, with 18 bases between them. CDR3 length equals 14 residues. CDR1 and CDR2 from the germline V gene are MDHEN and SYDVKM. This CDR3 reads CASTPRGAISEAFF. Written as DNA, the CDR3 is TGTGCCAGCACTCCGAGAGGAGCTATCTCTGAAGCTTTCTTT. Using reference TRBV28 and TRBJ1-1 for the parts outside the CDR3, the full variable domain is DVKVTQSSRYLVKRTGEKVFLECVQDMDHENMFWYRQDPGLGLRLIYFSYDVKMKEKGDIPEGYSVSREKKERFSLILESASTNQTSMYLCASTPRGAISEAFFGQGTRLTVV.

This clone was seen only once. The chain links TRBV6-1 to TRBJ2-3; D is undetermined. Trimming took off 8 bases at V and 0 bases at J, with 12 bases between the two ends. Germline loops: CDR1 MNHNS, CDR2 SASEGT. This CDR3 contains 14 residues. CDR3 sequence (DNA): TGTGCCAGCTTGATCCCCCTAAGCACAGATACGCAGTATTTT. Translating gives CASLIPLSTDTQYF.

The V call is TRBV7-2, the J call TRBJ2-3; D tentatively fits TRBD1 or TRBD2 (5 bases each). Germline CDR1 SGHTA, CDR2 FQGNSA. This CDR3 region has 15 residues. Trimming shortened V by 0 bases and J by 5 bases, and 12 bases separated the two germline ends. The CDR3 coding sequence is TGTGCCAGCAGCTTAGCAATGGGACGTCGAGATACGCAGTATTTT. It specifies CASSLAMGRRDTQYF.

This clone was seen a few times. V usage is TRBV5-1 and J usage is TRBJ2-2, with 15 nucleotides matching TRBD2. The CDR3 totals 16 residues. The V segment lost 4 bases and the J segment 6 bases; nucleotides outside the gene matches: 4. Germline V gives CDR1 SGHRS, CDR2 YFSETQ. CDR3 nucleotide sequence: TGCGCCAGCAGCCTTGGGACTAGCGGGGGGCCCGGGGAGCTGTTTTTT. Translated, it gives CASSLGTSGGPGELFF.

V and J are TRBV5-4 and TRBJ1-2; 10 bases agree with TRBD1. Germline-derived CDR1 and CDR2 are SGHNT and YYREEE (reference sequence). The CDR3 has 14 amino acids. V lost 5 bases and J lost 5; bases outside the gene matches: 6. CDR3 region: CASSQGQGRYGYTF. In nucleotides, the CDR3 is TGTGCCAGCAGTCAGGGACAGGGGCGTTATGGCTACACCTTC.

The chain recombines TRBV9 with TRBJ2-1; D gene ambiguous. V lost 4 bases and J lost 5, with 13 bases in between. The CDR3 consists of 14 residues. In germline, CDR1 is SGDLS, CDR2 YYNGEE. The DNA of the CDR3 is TGTGCCAGCAGCCCCCGTTGGACCGACAATGAGCAGTTCTTC. Its translation is CASSPRWTDNEQFF.

The chain has TRBV7-9 and TRBJ2-2; D unresolved. Germline-derived CDR1 and CDR2 are SEHNR and FQNEAQ (reference sequence). This CDR3 contains 12 residues. V was cut by 6 bases and J by 8 bases, with 10 bases left in between. In nucleotides, the CDR3 is TGTGCCAGCAGTGACCGAACGGGGGAGCTGTTTTTT. It specifies CASSDRTGELFF.

The rearrangement uses TRBV7-9 and TRBJ1-2; D perhaps matches TRBD1 (5 bases). The V gene lost 4 bases and the J gene lost 1 base, with 13 bases spanning the gap. The CDR3 totals 15 residues. Germline V gene lookup returns CDR1 SEHNR and CDR2 FQNEAQ (reference sequence). CDR3 DNA sequence: TGTGCCAGCAGCTCGGGAGGGGCACTTAACTATGGCTACACCTTC. This encodes CASSSGGALNYGYTF.

This chain links TRBV12-5 with TRBJ1-1; no definite D call. Germline loops: CDR1 LGHNT, CDR2 FRNRAP. The CDR3 is made up of 12 amino acids. The V end was cut by 9 bases, the J end by 1 base, with 9 bases between. In DNA form, the CDR3 reads TGTGCTAGAGATCCAGGGAACACTGAAGCTTTCTTT. Its protein product is CARDPGNTEAFF.

The chain employs TRBV19 and TRBJ2-7; 7 bases align to TRBD1. Germline-derived CDR1 and CDR2 are LNHDA and SQIVND (reference sequence). This CDR3 is built from 13 residues. V was pared by 4 bases and J by 7 bases, with 7 bases of the junction left unmatched. CDR3 in amino acids: CASSTTGQTEQYF. The CDR3 DNA reads as TGTGCCAGTAGTACGACAGGGCAGACAGAGCAGTACTTC.

This chain joins TRBV5-4 and TRBJ2-7; 9 bases are a match to TRBD1. This CDR3 has 15 residues. The germline V gene encodes CDR1 SGHNT and CDR2 YYREEE (reference sequence). Trimming cost V 0 bases and J 3 bases; bases outside gene matches: 4. The CDR3 nucleotides are TGTGCCAGCAGCTTGGGGACAGGGGAATACTACGAGCAGTACTTC. It yields the protein CASSLGTGEYYEQYF.

This rearrangement joins TRBV10-1 to TRBJ2-2, with D possibly called TRBD1 or TRBD2 (6 bases each). There are 17 residues in the CDR3. V shed 3 bases and J shed 0 bases, with 14 bases lying between them. Germline values: CDR1 WNHNN, CDR2 SYGVQD (reference sequence). Here the CDR3 reads CASSDPRGQANTGELFF. In DNA form, the CDR3 reads TGCGCCAGCAGTGACCCCCGGGGGCAGGCGAACACCGGGGAGCTGTTTTTT.

This chain links TRBV27 with TRBJ1-5; possible D gene TRBD1, 6 bases. Germline assignment: CDR1 MNHEY and CDR2 SMNVEV (reference sequence). V lost 6 bases and J lost 5, with 17 bases in between. The CDR3 has 15 amino acids. The CDR3 sequence is CASRTQGGSDQPQHF. DNA of the CDR3: TGTGCCAGCAGGACACAGGGAGGGAGCGATCAGCCCCAGCATTTT.

J is TRBJ2-4 and V is TRBV11-2, with 9 bases identical to TRBD1. V gave up 2 bases and J gave up 6 bases; unmatched junction bases: 11. This CDR3 region has 17 residues. In germline, CDR1 is SGHAT, CDR2 FQNNGV. The CDR3 reads CASSLYFAGQGLNIQYF. The CDR3 nucleotides read TGTGCCAGCAGCTTATACTTCGCGGGACAGGGTTTAAACATTCAGTACTTC.